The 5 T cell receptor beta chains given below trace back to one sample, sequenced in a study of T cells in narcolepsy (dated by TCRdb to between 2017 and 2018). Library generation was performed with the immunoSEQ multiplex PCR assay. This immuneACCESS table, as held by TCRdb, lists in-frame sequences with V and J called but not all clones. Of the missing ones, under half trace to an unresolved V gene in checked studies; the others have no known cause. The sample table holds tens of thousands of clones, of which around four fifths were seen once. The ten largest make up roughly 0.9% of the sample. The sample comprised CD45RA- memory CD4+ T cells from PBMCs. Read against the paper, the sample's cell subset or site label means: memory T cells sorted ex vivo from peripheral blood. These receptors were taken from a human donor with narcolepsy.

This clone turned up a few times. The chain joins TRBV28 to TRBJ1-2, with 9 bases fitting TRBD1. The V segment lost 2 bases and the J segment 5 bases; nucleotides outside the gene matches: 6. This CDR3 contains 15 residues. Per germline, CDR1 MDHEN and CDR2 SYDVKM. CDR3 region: CASSLPGTGTYGYTF. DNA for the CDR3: TGTGCCAGCAGTTTACCCGGGACAGGGACGTATGGCTACACCTTC.

Here the CDR3 DNA reads TGTGCCAGCAGCTTACGTATGGCCTCTTCACCCCTCCACTTT. Its protein product is CASSLRMASSPLHF. This chain links TRBV7-3 with TRBJ1-6, with D unclear. Between the trimmed V and J ends, which lost 2 bases and 9 bases, there was a span of 11 bases. This CDR3 comprises 14 residues. Germline V gene sequence: CDR1 SGHTA, CDR2 FQGTGA.

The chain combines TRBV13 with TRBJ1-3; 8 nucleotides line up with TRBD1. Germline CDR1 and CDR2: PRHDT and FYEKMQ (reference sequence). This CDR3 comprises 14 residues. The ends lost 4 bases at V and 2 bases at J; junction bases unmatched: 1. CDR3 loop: CASSYRGAGNTIYF. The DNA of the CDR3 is TGTGCCAGCAGCTACAGGGGGGCTGGAAACACCATATATTTT.

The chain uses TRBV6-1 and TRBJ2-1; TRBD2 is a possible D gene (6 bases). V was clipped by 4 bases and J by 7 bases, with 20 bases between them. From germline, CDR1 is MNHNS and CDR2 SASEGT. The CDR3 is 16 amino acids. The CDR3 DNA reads TGTGCCAGCAGTGGACGTGGAGGACTACTGTCGAATGAGCAGTTCTTC. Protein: CASSGRGGLLSNEQFF.

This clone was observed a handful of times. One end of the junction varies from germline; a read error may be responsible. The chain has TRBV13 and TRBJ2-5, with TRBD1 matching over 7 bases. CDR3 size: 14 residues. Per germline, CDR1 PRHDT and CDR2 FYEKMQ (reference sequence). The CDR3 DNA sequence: TGTGCCAGCACCTTAGGGGGCGCAGGGGAGACCCAGTACTTC. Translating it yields CASTLGGAGETQYF.